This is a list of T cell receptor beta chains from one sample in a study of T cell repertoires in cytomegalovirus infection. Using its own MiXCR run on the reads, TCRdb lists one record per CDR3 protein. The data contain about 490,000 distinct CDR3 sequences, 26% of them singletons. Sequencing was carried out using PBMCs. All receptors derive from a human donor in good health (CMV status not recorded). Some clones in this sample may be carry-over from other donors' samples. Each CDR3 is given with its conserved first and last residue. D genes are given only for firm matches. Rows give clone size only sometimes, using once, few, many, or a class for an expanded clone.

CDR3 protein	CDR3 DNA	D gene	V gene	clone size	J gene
CASSQDGRTNEKLFF	TGTGCCAGCAGCCAAGACGGGAGAACTAATGAAAAACTGTTTTTT	NA	TRBV4-2	NA	TRBJ1-4
CASSLKRQGNGSPLHF	TGTGCCAGCAGTTTAAAGAGACAGGGGAACGGTTCACCCCTCCACTTT	TRBD1	TRBV27	NA	TRBJ1-6
CASSEWSPHNEQFF	TGTGCCAGCAGTGAATGGTCCCCCCACAATGAGCAGTTCTTC	NA	TRBV6-1	NA	TRBJ2-1
CASSQYSGRAGELFF	TGTGCCAGCAGCCAATATAGCGGGAGGGCCGGGGAGCTGTTTTTT	TRBD2	TRBV7-6	many	TRBJ2-2
CASSTLTALAGGFANTGELFF	TGTGCCAGCAGCACACTCACCGCACTAGCGGGAGGGTTCGCGAACACCGGGGAGCTGTTTTTT	TRBD2	TRBV11-2	NA	TRBJ2-2
CASSEGQLAGADNEQFF	TGTGCCAGCAGTGAAGGGCAACTAGCGGGAGCCGACAATGAGCAGTTCTTC	TRBD2	TRBV2	NA	TRBJ2-1
CAISGSGQGLSKNIQYF	TGTGCCATCAGTGGCTCAGGACAGGGCTTATCCAAAAACATTCAGTACTTC	TRBD1	TRBV10-3	NA	TRBJ2-4
CASSTLPGLAGGNEQFF	TGTGCCAGTAGTACCCTGCCGGGACTAGCGGGAGGTAATGAGCAGTTCTTC	TRBD2	TRBV19	NA	TRBJ2-1
CASSSGTGTHIQETQYF	TGTGCCAGCAGCTCCGGAACCGGGACACACATTCAAGAGACCCAGTACTTC	NA	TRBV7-9	many	TRBJ2-5
CASSQAGKAYNEQFF	TGTGCCAGCAGCCAAGCGGGAAAGGCCTACAATGAGCAGTTCTTC	TRBD2	TRBV7-4	NA	TRBJ2-1
CASSFDRPGFEKLFF	TGTGCCAGTAGTTTCGACAGGCCTGGTTTTGAAAAACTGTTTTTT	NA	TRBV19	few	TRBJ1-4
CASSQPPSGLGTEAFF	TGTGCCAGCAGCCAACCCCCCAGTGGTTTGGGCACTGAAGCTTTCTTT	NA	TRBV12-3/TRBV12-4	few	TRBJ1-1
CASSLSGGRASYNEQFF	TGTGCCAGCAGTTTATCTGGCGGGAGGGCCTCCTACAATGAGCAGTTCTTC	TRBD2	TRBV27	NA	TRBJ2-1
CASSTGTGSYNEQFF	TGTGCCAGCTCAACCGGGACCGGGTCCTACAATGAGCAGTTCTTC	NA	TRBV18	few	TRBJ2-1
CASSYGRAYEQYF	TGTGCCAGCAGCTATGGACGGGCCTACGAGCAGTACTTC	NA	TRBV6-5	many	TRBJ2-7
CASSSIMDTGELFF	TGTGCCAGCAGCTCAATCATGGACACCGGGGAGCTGTTTTTT	NA	TRBV7-3	few	TRBJ2-2
CASSADPGETQYF	TGTGCCAGTAGTGCTGATCCCGGGGAGACCCAGTACTTC	NA	TRBV19	few	TRBJ2-5
CASSLDSGTGNTIYF	TGTGCCAGCAGCTTGGATTCAGGGACTGGAAACACCATATATTTT	NA	TRBV5-4	few	TRBJ1-3
CASSSNTGGDETQYF	TGTGCCAGCAGTTCAAACACAGGGGGCGACGAGACCCAGTACTTC	TRBD1	TRBV6-6	once	TRBJ2-5
CATSAGGSKNIQYF	TGTGCCACCAGTGCTGGAGGCAGTAAAAACATTCAGTACTTC	NA	TRBV24-1	NA	TRBJ2-4
CSAPLPGGGNIQYF	TGCAGTGCTCCCCTTCCGGGGGGGGGGAACATTCAGTACTTC	TRBD2	TRBV20-1	NA	TRBJ2-4
CASSPNWGRPAHEQFF	TGTGCCAGCAGCCCGAACTGGGGGAGGCCCGCCCATGAGCAGTTCTTC	NA	TRBV7-3	many	TRBJ2-1
CASSLERIAGVPVTDTQYF	TGTGCCAGCAGCTTAGAAAGGATAGCGGGAGTGCCCGTCACAGATACGCAGTATTTT	TRBD2	TRBV7-8	few	TRBJ2-3
CAWRLAGPRNEQFF	TGTGCCTGGAGGCTAGCGGGGCCCCGCAATGAGCAGTTCTTC	TRBD2	TRBV30	few	TRBJ2-1
CASSQVIQGGNQPQHF	TGCGCCAGCAGCCAAGTAATCCAGGGAGGTAATCAGCCCCAGCATTTT	NA	TRBV4-1	few	TRBJ1-5
CASSQDGQGDYGYTF	TGCGCCAGCAGCCAAGATGGACAGGGAGACTATGGCTACACCTTC	TRBD1	TRBV4-3	few	TRBJ1-2